A single T cell receptor (beta chain) is shown here with its context. As originally analysed: Estimation of nucleated cell counts was performed using reference gene primer amplification. Only in-frame clones appear in the TCRdb table, and some are missing; sequencing was by immunoSEQ multiplex PCR. For V, J and clone size, that table is used; D and trimming come from the DNA. This table holds tens of thousands of clones, roughly 80% found once. V lost 5 bases to trimming and J lost 4 bases; unmatched junction nucleotides: 22. This CDR3 has 20 amino acids. Germline CDR1 SGHTA, CDR2 FQGTGA. This specimen belongs to a study of blood T cell repertoires in COVID-19.

Specimen: peripheral blood. The sequence derives from a woman in her 70s with acute or convalescent COVID-19. This chain joins TRBV7-3 and TRBJ2-2, with 7 bases lining up with TRBD2. The CDR3 DNA reads as TGTGCCAGCAGCCTCTTTACAGCGGGGAATTTGGGGTCGGGCACCGGGGAGCTGTTTTTT. As protein: CASSLFTAGNLGSGTGELFF.